The 14 T cell receptor beta chains in this list originate from one sample, sequenced in a study of molecular identifiers for immune sequencing clone quantification. TCRdb re-analysed the PCR reads in MiXCR, keeping a single row per CDR3 protein. The data contain nearly 650,000 distinct CDR3 sequences, roughly 25% of them singletons. The specimen was naive CD8+ T cells from blood, with Jurkat cell RNA spiked in. Subset noted: FACS-sorted CD8+CD4-CCR7+CD45RA+ naive T cells. The receptors come from a human donor in good health. Some libraries in this study had Jurkat cell RNA spiked in.

Points on this clonotype: A clone one base away is much larger, so this may be a read error. The V and J genes are TRBV6-5 and TRBJ2-3; D unresolved. The CDR3 loop spans 10 amino acids. V was cut by 4 bases and J by 10 bases, with 6 bases left in between. Per the germline V gene, CDR1 is MNHEY and CDR2 is SVGAGI. CDR3 loop: CASSCKPQYF. CDR3 in DNA: TGTGCCAGCAGTTGCAAACCGCAGTATTTT.

V usage is TRBV7-9 and J usage is TRBJ1-5; D unclear. Trimming took 0 bases from V and 7 from J, leaving 4 bases between them. CDR1 is SEHNR, CDR2 FQNEAQ, per germline (reference sequence). CDR3 length: 12 amino acids. CDR3 DNA sequence: TGTGCCAGCAGCTTAGCGATCCAGCCCCAGCATTTT. This encodes CASSLAIQPQHF.

J is TRBJ2-7 and V is TRBV6-2 or TRBV6-3; no clear D gene. Germline-derived CDR1 and CDR2 are MNHEY and SVGEGT. The CDR3 runs 14 residues. V lost 6 bases, J lost 2 bases, and 14 bases lay in between. The CDR3 DNA reads TGTGCCAGCAGGAGAACGGTCGATACCTACGAGCAGTACTTC. It encodes CASRRTVDTYEQYF.

This clonotype came up a few times. The V gene is TRBV6-2 or TRBV6-3, the J gene TRBJ1-1; maybe TRBD1 (6 bases). Germline assignment: CDR1 MNHEY and CDR2 SVGEGT. The CDR3 totals 14 residues. Trimming removed 2 bases at V and 4 bases at J, with 11 bases between. The CDR3 nucleotides are TGTGCCAGCAGTTACAGTGGGGGGCGCACTGAAGCTTTCTTT. Translating it yields CASSYSGGRTEAFF.

This chain links TRBV6-1 with TRBJ2-7, with a weak D call TRBD1 (5 bases). Trimming removed 2 bases from V and 3 bases from J, with 14 bases in between. The CDR3 has 15 residues. Germline CDR1 MNHNS, CDR2 SASEGT. Written as DNA, the CDR3 is TGTGCCAGCAGTGAAAACAGGAAAGGGTTCTACGAGCAGTACTTC. It codes for CASSENRKGFYEQYF.

With respect to this clonotype: The germline gene is not matched at one end of the junction; a read error may be the cause. The J gene is TRBJ1-1, the V gene TRBV30, with D perhaps TRBD1 (6 bases). Germline CDR1 is GTSNPN and CDR2 is SVGIG (reference sequence). CDR3 length: 12 amino acids. Here the CDR3 reads CAGGRANTDAFF. The CDR3 bases are TGTGCCGGGGGCAGGGCGAACACTGATGCTTTCTTT. Supplemented by reference TRBV30 and TRBJ1-1, the full variable domain reads SQTIHQWPATLVQPVGSPLSLECTVEGTSNPNLYWYRQAAGRGLQLLFYSVGIGQISSEVPQNLSASRPQDRQFILSSKKLLLSDSGFYLCAGGRANTDAFFGQGTRLTVV.

This clonotype was recorded a few times. The gene calls are TRBV19 and TRBJ2-3, with D perhaps matching TRBD2 (6 bases). The CDR3 is made up of 15 amino acids. Trimming cost V 8 bases and J 0 bases, with 15 bases left between them. The germline CDR1 and CDR2 sequences are LNHDA and SQIVND (reference sequence). The CDR3 bases are TGTGCCAGTGCAGTCGAGCGGGCCAGCACAGATACGCAGTATTTT. This gives the protein CASAVERASTDTQYF. Full variable domain (remainder filled in from reference TRBV19 and TRBJ2-3): DGGITQSPKYLFRKEGQNVTLSCEQNLNHDAMYWYRQDPGQGLRLIYYSQIVNDFQKGDIAEGYSVSREKKESFPLTVTSAQKNPTAFYLCASAVERASTDTQYFGPGTRLTVL.

This clonotype was seen at least ten times. The V call is TRBV4-1, the J call TRBJ1-6; D might be TRBD1 (6 bases). Trimming left V 1 base short and J 5 bases short, with 6 bases between. The V gene's germline CDR1 is MGHRA and CDR2 YSYEKL. The CDR3 is made up of 14 amino acids. CDR3 coding DNA: TGCGCCAGCAGCCAAGGACAGGATAATTCACCCCTCCACTTT. Its translation is CASSQGQDNSPLHF.

The V call is TRBV7-9, the J call TRBJ2-7, with D tentatively TRBD2 (5 bases). The CDR3 contains 12 residues. Germline CDR1 reads SEHNR; CDR2 reads FQNEAQ (reference sequence). V gave up 5 bases and J gave up 2 bases, with 7 bases separating them. The CDR3 loop reads CASSVGAYEQYF. CDR3 DNA: TGTGCCAGCAGCGTCGGGGCCTACGAGCAGTACTTC.

In its sample, this clonotype was seen a few times. The V and J genes are TRBV7-3 and TRBJ2-1; 9 bases match TRBD2. Per germline, CDR1 SGHTA and CDR2 FQGTGA. This CDR3 is 17 amino acids long. Trimming cost V 5 bases and J 7 bases; bases outside gene matches: 15. The CDR3 sequence is CASSPEDIAGVRNEQFF. In DNA form, the CDR3 reads TGTGCCAGCAGCCCCGAGGATATAGCGGGAGTAAGAAATGAGCAGTTCTTC.

Concerning this clonotype itself: A much larger clone sits a single nucleotide away, making a read error possible. V usage is TRBV4-1 and J usage is TRBJ2-7, with D perhaps matching TRBD1 (6 bases). From germline, CDR1 is MGHRA and CDR2 YSYEKL. V was shortened by 1 base and J by 2 bases, with 12 bases between the two germline ends. The length of the CDR3 is 15 residues. This CDR3 is CASSQARDRPYEQYF. The CDR3, as DNA: TGCGCCAGCAGCCAAGCCCGAGACAGGCCCTACGAGCAGTACTTC.

At least ten counts were recorded for this clonotype. The rearrangement uses TRBV20-1 and TRBJ1-1; D is ambiguous. Germline CDR1 and CDR2: DFQATT and SNEGSKA (reference sequence). This CDR3 spans 15 amino acids. V was trimmed by 0 bases and J by 8 bases, leaving 19 bases between them. Here the CDR3 DNA reads TGCAGTGCTAGAGATCTTTTAGGGCAGTTAATAGAAGCTTTCTTT. Amino acid sequence: CSARDLLGQLIEAFF.

This clonotype was recorded many times. The chain carries TRBV18 and TRBJ2-2; D uncertain. CDR1 KGHSH and CDR2 LQKENI come from the germline V gene. The CDR3 runs 14 residues. With 2 bases removed from V and 0 bases from J, the gap between germline ends came to 4 bases. The CDR3 loop is CASSPGANTGELFF. The CDR3 DNA follows: TGTGCCAGCTCACCAGGGGCGAACACCGGGGAGCTGTTTTTT.

This clonotype was seen ten or more times. V gene TRBV5-5 combines with J gene TRBJ2-3; the D gene is possibly TRBD2 (6 bases). Trimming pared 3 bases from V and 0 bases from J, leaving 14 bases between. Per germline, CDR1 SGHKS and CDR2 YYEKEE (reference sequence). The CDR3 covers 16 residues. This CDR3 is CASSSAGLSSTDTQYF. The CDR3 DNA sequence: TGTGCCAGCAGCTCCGCGGGACTCTCTAGCACAGATACGCAGTATTTT. The entire variable domain, with the rest obtained from reference TRBV5-5 and TRBJ2-3, is as follows: DAGVTQSPTHLIKTRGQQVTLRCSPISGHKSVSWYQQVLGQGPQFIFQYYEKEERGRGNFPDRFSARQFPNYSSELNVNALLLGDSALYLCASSSAGLSSTDTQYFGPGTRLTVL.